These 20 T cell receptor beta chains were sequenced from one sample in a study of cytomegalovirus exposure and HLA in healthy donors. In the PCR, 60 Vbeta and 13 Jbeta primers were used. Sequencing used immunoSEQ multiplex PCR; TCRdb keeps in-frame clones, though not all of them. The sample shows 180,000 or so clones, 70% to 90% of them seen only once. Sequenced input: PBMCs. These receptors were collected from a young man in good health and CMV-seropositive.

V usage is TRBV2 and J usage is TRBJ2-2; possibly TRBD1 for D (6 bases). Germline V gene data show CDR1 as SNHLY and CDR2 as FYNNEI. The CDR3 extends over 16 amino acids. With 6 bases removed from V and 7 bases from J, the gap between germline ends came to 21 bases. CDR3 DNA sequence: TGTGCCAGCAGATCTTCTCAGGGGAGTAGGAGCGGGGAGCTGTTTTTT. Translated, it gives CASRSSQGSRSGELFF. Full variable domain (remainder filled in from reference TRBV2 and TRBJ2-2): EPEVTQTPSHQVTQMGQEVILRCVPISNHLYFYWYRQILGQKVEFLVSFYNNEISEKSEIFDDQFSVERPDGSNFTLKIRSTKLEDSAMYFCASRSSQGSRSGELFFGEGSRLTVL.

The rearrangement uses TRBV10-3 and TRBJ2-3; 9 nucleotides match TRBD2. CDR3 length equals 14 residues. In germline, CDR1 is ENHRY, CDR2 SYGVKD. Germline trimming cut 6 bases from V and 4 bases from J; bases unmatched to any gene: 5. The CDR3 reads CAIRPIAGADTQYF. CDR3 in DNA: TGTGCCATCAGGCCGATAGCGGGGGCAGATACGCAGTATTTT.

V and J are TRBV5-1 and TRBJ2-5; no clear D. Trimming took 0 bases from V and 1 from J, leaving 7 bases between them. CDR1 and CDR2 from the germline V gene are SGHRS and YFSETQ. This CDR3 is 14 amino acids long. The CDR3 region has the DNA TGCGCCAGCAGCTTGGTTGGCTTCCAAGAGACCCAGTACTTC. Its protein product is CASSLVGFQETQYF. The full variable domain, in which reference TRBV5-1 and TRBJ2-5 provide the parts outside the CDR3, is KAGVTQTPRYLIKTRGQQVTLSCSPISGHRSVSWYQQTPGQGLQFLFEYFSETQRNKGNFPGRFSGRQFSNSRSEMNVSTLELGDSALYLCASSLVGFQETQYFGPGTRLLVL.

This rearrangement joins TRBV27 to TRBJ2-7, with TRBD2 identical over 10 bases. This CDR3 spans 13 amino acids. Germline-derived CDR1 and CDR2 are MNHEY and SMNVEV (reference sequence). Trimming at V came to 5 bases and at J to 6 bases, leaving 4 bases not matched to a gene. CDR3 sequence: CASSLSGGPEQYF. CDR3 coding DNA: TGTGCCAGCAGTCTTAGCGGGGGGCCCGAGCAGTACTTC.

The rearrangement links TRBV11-2 to TRBJ2-7, with 8 bases aligning to TRBD1. Per the germline V gene, CDR1 is SGHAT and CDR2 is FQNNGV. The CDR3 is 15 amino acids. J lost 9 bases, V lost 3 bases, and 13 bases had no gene match. The CDR3 DNA sequence: TGTGCCAGCAGCTTTTCGGGACAGGACCAGATGAGGCAGTACTTC. Its translation: CASSFSGQDQMRQYF.

As for this clone: One junction end does not reproduce the germline sequence, and a read error may be involved. The chain has TRBV6-1 and TRBJ1-4; 9 bases align to TRBD1. Per germline, CDR1 MNHNS and CDR2 SASEGT. This CDR3 has 13 residues. Written as DNA, the CDR3 is TGCGACGTCCCTGGGACAGGGTGCGAAAAACTGTTTTTT. Residues: CDVPGTGCEKLFF.

The rearrangement joins TRBV19 to TRBJ1-1, with TRBD1 as a possible D gene (6 bases). CDR3 length: 15 amino acids. CDR1 LNHDA and CDR2 SQIVND come from the germline V gene (reference sequence). V shed 3 bases and J shed 6 bases, with 17 bases lying between them. CDR3 nucleotide sequence: TGTGCCAGTAGTATTGTAGGGGGGGTCGGGGCTGAAGCTTTCTTT. It encodes CASSIVGGVGAEAFF. Combining the CDR3 with reference TRBV19 and TRBJ1-1 gives the whole variable domain DGGITQSPKYLFRKEGQNVTLSCEQNLNHDAMYWYRQDPGQGLRLIYYSQIVNDFQKGDIAEGYSVSREKKESFPLTVTSAQKNPTAFYLCASSIVGGVGAEAFFGQGTRLTVV.

The V call is TRBV10-3, the J call TRBJ2-3; 12 positions match TRBD2. CDR1 ENHRY and CDR2 SYGVKD come from the germline V gene. V lost 8 bases, J lost 3 bases, and 15 bases stayed unmatched. The CDR3 is 18 amino acids. As DNA, the CDR3 is TGTGCCATCGGTGGGGTCGGGTCTAGCGGGGGGGTAACAGATACGCAGTATTTT. Residues: CAIGGVGSSGGVTDTQYF.

This chain connects TRBV5-4 to TRBJ2-3; 8 bases are a match to TRBD2. The CDR3 covers 17 residues. Trimming removed 3 bases from V and 2 bases from J; junction bases left unmatched: 11. Germline CDR1 SGHNT, CDR2 YYREEE (reference sequence). The CDR3 bases are TGTGCCAGCAGCTGGGGACCGGGACTAGTGTCCACAGATACGCAGTATTTT. This codes for CASSWGPGLVSTDTQYF.

This chain links TRBV5-1 with TRBJ1-1; D remains unclear. The CDR3 consists of 14 residues. V was shortened by 4 bases and J by 8 bases, with 18 bases between the two germline ends. Germline V gene sequence: CDR1 SGHRS, CDR2 YFSETQ. CDR3 sequence reads: CASSPPAESSEAFF. In nucleotides, the CDR3 is TGCGCCAGCAGCCCGCCTGCCGAGAGCTCCGAAGCTTTCTTT.

This clone was observed once. The CDR3 loop is CASSFHRGGSSNQPQHF. The CDR3 DNA is TGTGCCAGCAGTTTCCACAGGGGAGGTAGTAGCAATCAGCCCCAGCATTTT. The rearrangement links TRBV28 to TRBJ1-5, with TRBD1 identical over 7 bases. This CDR3 region has 17 residues. Germline V gives CDR1 MDHEN, CDR2 SYDVKM. V shed 3 bases, J shed 0 bases, and the junction held 8 bases outside the gene matches.

V gene TRBV5-1 combines with J gene TRBJ2-7, with a possible D match to TRBD2 (6 bases). CDR1 SGHRS and CDR2 YFSETQ come from the germline V gene. V was cut by 3 bases and J by 5 bases, with 9 bases left in between. This CDR3 spans 12 amino acids. The DNA for the CDR3 is TGCGCCAGCAGCTCGTGGGGGGACGAGCAGTACTTC. This codes for CASSSWGDEQYF.

The chain uses TRBV5-1 and TRBJ2-5; 9 bases agree with TRBD1. J lost 7 bases, V lost 3 bases, and 1 base had no gene match. The CDR3 covers 12 residues. Germline assignment: CDR1 SGHRS and CDR2 YFSETQ. CDR3 nucleotides: TGCGCCAGCAGCTCGGACAGGGGGACCCAGTACTTC. Amino acids: CASSSDRGTQYF.

The chain uses TRBV9 and TRBJ2-5; TRBD2 matches at 11 bases. Germline lookup yields CDR1 SGDLS and CDR2 YYNGEE. The CDR3 has 13 residues. The junction had 2 bases not matched to a gene; V was cut back by 5 bases and J by 5 bases. The CDR3 DNA follows: TGTGCCAGCAGTAGCGGGGGGGACGAGACCCAGTACTTC. Residues: CASSSGGDETQYF.

V usage is TRBV25-1 and J usage is TRBJ2-7; D is perhaps TRBD1 (5 bases). This CDR3 has 11 amino acids. The germline gives CDR1 MGHDK, CDR2 SYGVNS. Trimming removed 3 bases from V and 8 bases from J, with 8 bases in between. As DNA, the CDR3 is TGTGCCAGCAGTGAGGCAGGGAAGCAGTACTTC. Its translation: CASSEAGKQYF.

V usage is TRBV30 and J usage is TRBJ2-7; 7 bases are a match to TRBD1. Germline V CDR1 and CDR2: GTSNPN, SVGIG (reference sequence). V trimming: 1 base; J trimming: 2 bases; junction bases outside the gene matches: 5. CDR3 length: 14 amino acids. The CDR3 DNA reads TGTGCCTGGAGTGCCACAGGGGTTCCCTACGAGCAGTACTTC. This translates into CAWSATGVPYEQYF.

V and J are TRBV27 and TRBJ1-2, with 9 bases that match TRBD1. Germline V gene sequence: CDR1 MNHEY, CDR2 SMNVEV (reference sequence). Trimming cost V 6 bases and J 1 base; bases outside gene matches: 12. This CDR3 has 17 residues. The CDR3 region has the DNA TGTGCCAGCAGGGCACTTGGCCGACAGGGGGGTAACTATGGCTACACCTTC. This translates into CASRALGRQGGNYGYTF.

The chain links TRBV10-3 to TRBJ2-7, with a tentative D call TRBD1 (6 bases). From germline, CDR1 is ENHRY and CDR2 SYGVKD. V was clipped by 10 bases and J by 2 bases, with 18 bases between them. This CDR3 spans 14 amino acids. CDR3 loop: CATLTPGQTYEQYF. The CDR3 nucleotides read TGTGCCACTCTGACACCGGGACAAACCTACGAGCAGTACTTC.

J is TRBJ2-7 and V is TRBV10-3, with 7 bases identical to TRBD2. Germline V gives CDR1 ENHRY, CDR2 SYGVKD. Trimming removed 11 bases from V and 2 bases from J; junction bases left unmatched: 12. The CDR3 runs to 14 residues. CDR3 nucleotides: TGTGCCGCCGCGGGGGACTTAGGTCCCTACGAGCAGTACTTC. This encodes CAAAGDLGPYEQYF.

This sequence joins TRBV7-8 and TRBJ2-5; 8 bases match TRBD1. Germline CDR1 is SGHVS and CDR2 is FQNEAQ. After removal of 7 bases from V and 6 bases from J, the junction contained 10 bases not matched to a gene. The CDR3 contains 14 residues. The CDR3 reads CASTESRGLKTQYF. The CDR3 coding sequence is TGTGCCAGCACCGAAAGCAGGGGGCTAAAGACCCAGTACTTC.